Shown below are 27 T cell receptor beta chains from a single sample sequenced in a study of CD8+ T cells in alopecia areata. Reverse transcription of extracted RNA yielded cDNA, which provided the sequencing template. Assay: immunoSEQ multiplex PCR; the TCRdb copy retains only in-frame clones and omits some. The data show about 210,000 clones, more than 60% seen once. The treatment is: oral pan-JAK inhibitor, 5-10 mg twice daily. The source material was CD4+ T cells sorted from blood, sampled at week 44, from a patient treated with tofacitinib. All receptors come from a human donor with alopecia areata.

A single count supports this clone. V usage is TRBV29-1 and J usage is TRBJ1-2, with TRBD1 matching over 8 bases. V shed 7 bases, J shed 4 bases, and the junction held 8 bases outside the gene matches. Germline loops: CDR1 SQVTM, CDR2 ANQGSEA. The CDR3 spans 13 residues. The CDR3 protein is CSDLGQGTYGYTF. For the CDR3, the DNA is TGCAGCGACTTAGGACAGGGTACCTATGGCTACACCTTC. Full variable domain (remainder filled in from reference TRBV29-1 and TRBJ1-2): SAVISQKPSRDICQRGTSLTIQCQVDSQVTMMFWYRQQPGQSLTLIATANQGSEATYESGFVIDKFPISRPNLTFSTLTVSNMSPEDSSIYLCSDLGQGTYGYTFGSGTRLTVV.

This chain uses TRBV11-2 with TRBJ2-1; 8 positions match TRBD2. V trimming: 1 base; J trimming: 5 bases; junction bases outside the gene matches: 4. Germline values: CDR1 SGHAT, CDR2 FQNNGV. The CDR3 totals 15 residues. Here the CDR3 reads CASSLGAGANNEQFF. CDR3 coding DNA: TGTGCCAGCAGCTTAGGAGCGGGGGCCAACAATGAGCAGTTCTTC. Looking up the rest from reference TRBV11-2 and TRBJ2-1 gives the full variable domain: EAGVAQSPRYKIIEKRQSVAFWCNPISGHATLYWYQQILGQGPKLLIQFQNNGVVDDSQLPKDRFSAERLKGVDSTLKIQPAKLEDSAVYLCASSLGAGANNEQFFGPGTRLTVL.

The chain carries TRBV5-1 and TRBJ2-5, with D tentatively TRBD2 (5 bases). Germline V gene lookup returns CDR1 SGHRS and CDR2 YFSETQ. V dropped 0 bases and J dropped 7 bases, with 13 bases sitting between them. This CDR3 contains 14 residues. CDR3 sequence (DNA): TGCGCCAGCAGCTTGGGCGATCTAGAGGGGACCCAGTACTTC. It is translated as CASSLGDLEGTQYF. Looking up the rest from reference TRBV5-1 and TRBJ2-5 gives the full variable domain: KAGVTQTPRYLIKTRGQQVTLSCSPISGHRSVSWYQQTPGQGLQFLFEYFSETQRNKGNFPGRFSGRQFSNSRSEMNVSTLELGDSALYLCASSLGDLEGTQYFGPGTRLLVL.

The chain joins TRBV29-1 to TRBJ1-3; D is ambiguous. V shed 5 bases and J shed 1 base, with 9 bases lying between them. Germline loops: CDR1 SQVTM, CDR2 ANQGSEA. This CDR3 has 13 residues. The CDR3 sequence is CSVLKGSGNTIYF. CDR3 nucleotide sequence: TGCAGCGTTTTAAAAGGGTCTGGAAACACCATATATTTT.

This clone has only a few counts. V and J are TRBV29-1 and TRBJ1-4; a weak D match, TRBD1 (5 bases). CDR3 length: 13 residues. Germline V gene sequence: CDR1 SQVTM, CDR2 ANQGSEA. V lost 5 bases, J lost 1 base, and 8 bases lay in between. CDR3 sequence reads: CSVTGITNEKLFF. In DNA form, the CDR3 reads TGCAGCGTTACAGGCATAACTAATGAAAAACTGTTTTTT.

This clone showed up just once. V usage is TRBV4-3 and J usage is TRBJ2-3, with D hard to call. CDR1 and CDR2 (germline): LGHNA, YSLEER. The ends were cut back, 0 bases at V and 4 bases at J, with 17 bases in the middle. The CDR3 runs 17 residues. CDR3 sequence reads: CASSQDYSAISPDTQYF. CDR3 sequence (DNA): TGCGCCAGCAGCCAAGATTACTCCGCCATTTCGCCAGATACGCAGTATTTT.

V is TRBV4-2 and J is TRBJ2-3, with D uncertain. V lost 0 bases and J 8 bases, leaving 24 bases between the germline ends. The CDR3 contains 18 residues. Germline V lookup: CDR1 LGHNA, CDR2 YNFKEQ. The chain's CDR3 is CASSQETPSAGTASTQYF. The CDR3 DNA follows: TGTGCCAGCAGCCAAGAGACCCCCAGCGCAGGAACCGCTTCTACGCAGTATTTT.

This sequence joins TRBV5-1 and TRBJ1-2; 7 nucleotides agree with TRBD1. Germline V gene data show CDR1 as SGHRS and CDR2 as YFSETQ. Trimming at V came to 0 bases and at J to 10 bases, leaving 9 bases not matched to a gene. This CDR3 has 14 residues. Here the CDR3 DNA reads TGCGCCAGCAGCTTGGCCGGGACAGAGTACCCCTACACCTTC. Protein sequence: CASSLAGTEYPYTF.

The sample holds a few counts of this clone. The genes are TRBV29-1 and TRBJ2-7, with 7 bases that match TRBD1. J was trimmed by 6 bases and V by 7 bases; bases with no gene match: 12. Germline assignment: CDR1 SQVTM and CDR2 ANQGSEA. The length of the CDR3 is 13 residues. The CDR3 DNA is TGCAGCGCCTCCGGGACAGTGGATATCGAGCAGTACTTC. Its protein product is CSASGTVDIEQYF.

In this sample, this clone turned up a few times. The chain carries TRBV2 and TRBJ2-5, with 7 bases identical to TRBD2. CDR3 size: 14 residues. V was pared by 1 base and J by 7 bases, with 6 bases of the junction left unmatched. Germline CDR1 reads SNHLY; CDR2 reads FYNNEI. CDR3 nucleotide sequence: TGTGCCAGCAGTGAAGAGGGAGGGCCAGGGACCCAGTACTTC. Residues: CASSEEGGPGTQYF.

The chain recombines TRBV2 with TRBJ1-5, with unresolved D. Germline loops: CDR1 SNHLY, CDR2 FYNNEI. This CDR3 is 14 amino acids long. V was cut by 7 bases and J by 0 bases, with 10 bases left in between. As DNA, the CDR3 is TGTGCCAGCACGGCTCTTTCTAGCAATCAGCCCCAGCATTTT. Protein: CASTALSSNQPQHF.

The chain recombines TRBV11-2 with TRBJ1-6; D possibly corresponds to TRBD1 (6 bases). The V gene's germline CDR1 is SGHAT and CDR2 FQNNGV. V gave up 0 bases and J gave up 10 bases, with 19 bases separating them. The CDR3 covers 17 residues. CDR3 sequence (DNA): TGTGCCAGCAGCTTAGAAGGTCGGGGGCGGTTGAACTCACCCCTCCACTTT. It specifies CASSLEGRGRLNSPLHF. Combining the CDR3 with reference TRBV11-2 and TRBJ1-6 gives the whole variable domain EAGVAQSPRYKIIEKRQSVAFWCNPISGHATLYWYQQILGQGPKLLIQFQNNGVVDDSQLPKDRFSAERLKGVDSTLKIQPAKLEDSAVYLCASSLEGRGRLNSPLHFGNGTRLTVT.

This rearrangement joins TRBV6-1 to TRBJ1-5; a weak D match, TRBD1 (5 bases). The CDR3 runs 15 residues. Trimming cost V 6 bases and J 9 bases, with 21 bases left between them. CDR1 and CDR2 (germline): MNHNS, SASEGT. The CDR3 loop reads CASRDQGVGQRPQHF. CDR3 in DNA: TGTGCCAGCAGAGACCAAGGAGTGGGGCAACGGCCCCAGCATTTT.

This clone was observed a handful of times. The V call is TRBV25-1, the J call TRBJ1-1; no clear D gene. The CDR3 spans 11 residues. V was shortened by 4 bases and J by 10 bases, with 10 bases between the two germline ends. Germline V gene sequence: CDR1 MGHDK, CDR2 SYGVNS. The chain's CDR3 is CASSVPGGAFF. CDR3 sequence (DNA): TGTGCCAGCAGTGTCCCCGGCGGAGCTTTCTTT.

V usage is TRBV7-2 and J usage is TRBJ2-7; D is ambiguous. Germline V CDR1 and CDR2: SGHTA, FQGNSA. This CDR3 region has 14 residues. Trimming stripped 1 base from V and 2 bases from J, with 9 bases between. CDR3 nucleotides: TGTGCCAGCAGCTTAGACAGTCCGGCCTACGAGCAGTACTTC. Amino acids: CASSLDSPAYEQYF.

The V gene is TRBV10-3, the J gene TRBJ2-1, with 10 bases that match TRBD2. This CDR3 spans 13 amino acids. The V segment lost 5 bases and the J segment 7 bases; nucleotides outside the gene matches: 2. The V gene's germline CDR1 is ENHRY and CDR2 SYGVKD. CDR3: CAISLAGGNEQFF. In nucleotides, the CDR3 is TGTGCCATCAGTTTAGCGGGGGGAAATGAGCAGTTCTTC.

This clone was seen only a few times. The V and J genes are TRBV29-1 and TRBJ1-1, with TRBD1 matching 7 bases. Per germline, CDR1 SQVTM and CDR2 ANQGSEA. This CDR3 contains 11 residues. V trimming: 4 bases; J trimming: 11 bases; junction bases outside the gene matches: 7. CDR3 nucleotide sequence: TGCAGCGTTGTGTTACAGGACAGGGCTTTCTTT. Protein product: CSVVLQDRAFF. Looking up the rest from reference TRBV29-1 and TRBJ1-1 gives the full variable domain: SAVISQKPSRDICQRGTSLTIQCQVDSQVTMMFWYRQQPGQSLTLIATANQGSEATYESGFVIDKFPISRPNLTFSTLTVSNMSPEDSSIYLCSVVLQDRAFFGQGTRLTVV.

The V gene is TRBV19, the J gene TRBJ1-2; perhaps TRBD1 as D (5 bases). The V end lost 5 bases, the J end lost 0 bases, and 10 bases lay between the germline ends. The CDR3 has 14 amino acids. Per the germline V gene, CDR1 is LNHDA and CDR2 is SQIVND (reference sequence). CDR3 amino acids: CASSPGGSNYGYTF. CDR3 DNA: TGTGCCAGTAGTCCCGGGGGTTCTAACTATGGCTACACCTTC.

This clone has a count of ten or more. The same CDR3 can be traced to other DNA sequences in this sample. This chain joins TRBV6-5 and TRBJ1-1; TRBD1 aligns across 7 bases. The CDR3 contains 13 residues. Germline values: CDR1 MNHEY, CDR2 SVGAGI. V shed 6 bases and J 4 bases; nucleotides not matched to a gene: 5. CDR3 loop: CASRDRAATEAFF. The CDR3 nucleotides read TGTGCCAGCAGAGACAGGGCGGCCACTGAAGCTTTCTTT.

This chain links TRBV7-2 with TRBJ1-6; the D is unclear. V shed 1 base and J shed 9 bases, with 10 bases lying between them. The CDR3 contains 14 residues. The germline gives CDR1 SGHTA, CDR2 FQGNSA. Here the CDR3 DNA reads TGTGCCAGCAGCTTAGGAGGTGAAAGTTCACCCCTCCACTTT. It yields the protein CASSLGGESSPLHF.

The chain links TRBV2 to TRBJ1-5, with TRBD1 identical over 10 bases. The J segment lost 9 bases and the V segment lost 6 bases, leaving 8 bases of the junction unmatched. This CDR3 is built from 14 residues. Germline lookup yields CDR1 SNHLY and CDR2 FYNNEI. The CDR3 DNA sequence: TGTGCCAGCAGCGGGACAGGGGAGAAGTGGCCCCAGCATTTT. It translates to CASSGTGEKWPQHF. Together with reference TRBV2 and TRBJ1-5, the CDR3 gives the full variable domain: EPEVTQTPSHQVTQMGQEVILRCVPISNHLYFYWYRQILGQKVEFLVSFYNNEISEKSEIFDDQFSVERPDGSNFTLKIRSTKLEDSAMYFCASSGTGEKWPQHFGDGTRLSIL.

This chain's CDR3 is CATRGAGYNEQFF. CDR3 DNA: TGTGCCACCCGGGGGGCGGGCTACAATGAGCAGTTCTTC. The chain links TRBV6-5 to TRBJ2-1, with D perhaps TRBD2 (7 bases). Germline V CDR1 and CDR2: MNHEY, SVGAGI. The V gene lost 10 bases and the J gene lost 3 bases, with 13 bases spanning the gap. CDR3 length: 13 residues.

The chain joins TRBV6-6 to TRBJ2-3; D is perhaps TRBD2 (6 bases). The CDR3 has 16 residues. Germline-derived CDR1 and CDR2 are MNHNY and SVGAGI (reference sequence). V was cut by 7 bases and J by 0 bases, with 17 bases left in between. The CDR3 DNA sequence: TGTGCCAGCACCTGGGGGGTGGCGGAAAGCACAGATACGCAGTATTTT. Protein sequence: CASTWGVAESTDTQYF.

The genes are TRBV28 and TRBJ1-5; D is unresolved. Germline CDR1 and CDR2: MDHEN and SYDVKM. The V gene lost 6 bases and the J gene lost 12 bases, with 18 bases spanning the gap. The CDR3 totals 13 residues. The CDR3 here is CASRPEDFQVQHF. The CDR3 DNA reads TGTGCCAGCAGACCGGAAGACTTCCAGGTCCAGCATTTT.

This clone showed up many times. The rearrangement uses TRBV5-1 and TRBJ2-2, with D uncertain. V shed 0 bases and J shed 1 base, with 7 bases lying between them. Germline CDR1 and CDR2: SGHRS and YFSETQ. The CDR3 loop spans 15 amino acids. The CDR3 region has the DNA TGCGCCAGCAGCTTGGTCCCGGGGAACACCGGGGAGCTGTTTTTT. Encoded protein: CASSLVPGNTGELFF.

V gene TRBV6-5 combines with J gene TRBJ1-2, with a possible D match to TRBD1 (6 bases). CDR1 and CDR2 from the germline V gene are MNHEY and SVGAGI. Deletions cut 4 bases from V and 4 bases from J, with 10 bases between. This CDR3 spans 13 amino acids. The CDR3 bases are TGTGCCAGCAGTTTGGACAGCTTCTATGGCTACACCTTC. Protein product: CASSLDSFYGYTF.

Only a few counts were recorded for this clone. The rearrangement uses TRBV7-2 and TRBJ2-1; D call uncertain. The CDR3 has 15 amino acids. V was trimmed by 0 bases and J by 1 base, leaving 7 bases between them. The germline V gene has CDR1 SGHTA and CDR2 FQGNSA. The CDR3 DNA is TGTGCCAGCAGCTTAGCGATTGGTTCCTACAATGAGCAGTTCTTC. Its translation is CASSLAIGSYNEQFF.